These 10 T cell receptor beta chains came from one sample sequenced in a study of blood T cell repertoires in COVID-19. Sequencing was performed with immunoSEQ multiplex PCR; in TCRdb, only in-frame clones are kept and a portion is missing. The repertoire holds under 200,000 clones, with about 88% as singletons. The specimen sequenced was peripheral blood. These receptors came from a man in his 60s with acute or convalescent COVID-19.

This chain uses TRBV4-1 with TRBJ2-5, with D unresolved. The CDR3 has 13 residues. V gave up 1 base and J gave up 5 bases, with 8 bases separating them. CDR1 and CDR2 (germline): MGHRA, YSYEKL. This CDR3 reads CASSQGSGETQYF. The DNA of the CDR3 is TGCGCCAGCAGCCAAGGATCCGGGGAGACCCAGTACTTC.

The CDR3 spells CASSVSGGTSGNTIYF. CDR3 sequence (DNA): TGTGCCAGCAGCGTAAGCGGGGGGACCTCTGGAAACACCATATATTTT. The chain carries TRBV9 and TRBJ1-3; TRBD1 might be the D (5 bases). Germline lookup yields CDR1 SGDLS and CDR2 YYNGEE. With 1 base removed from V and 0 bases from J, the gap between germline ends came to 11 bases. The CDR3 totals 16 residues. Full variable domain (missing parts from reference TRBV9 and TRBJ1-3): DSGVTQTPKHLITATGQRVTLRCSPRSGDLSVYWYQQSLDQGLQFLIQYYNGEERAKGNILERFSAQQFPDLHSELNLSSLELGDSALYFCASSVSGGTSGNTIYFGEGSWLTVV.

The genes are TRBV27 and TRBJ2-1; D is possibly TRBD2 (5 bases). Germline CDR1 reads MNHEY; CDR2 reads SMNVEV (reference sequence). This CDR3 has 13 residues. The germline V and J ends were trimmed by 3 bases and 6 bases, with 9 bases remaining between them. CDR3 in amino acids: CASSLASGNEQFF. DNA for the CDR3: TGTGCCAGCAGTTTGGCGAGCGGCAATGAGCAGTTCTTC.

The V gene is TRBV10-2, the J gene TRBJ1-3; D might be TRBD1 (6 bases). V was clipped by 6 bases and J by 0 bases, with 12 bases between them. CDR1 and CDR2 from the germline V gene are WSHSY and SAAADI. The CDR3 is 15 amino acids. CDR3 sequence reads: CASRPPGVSGNTIYF. The CDR3 DNA sequence: TGCGCCAGCAGACCCCCAGGGGTCTCTGGAAACACCATATATTTT.

This rearrangement joins TRBV24-1 to TRBJ1-2; D unresolved. The CDR3 extends over 16 amino acids. Trimming pared 4 bases from V and 3 bases from J, leaving 17 bases between. In germline, CDR1 is KGHDR, CDR2 SFDVKD. The CDR3 DNA follows: TGTGCCACCAGTGAAACGACCCCGGGGAACGACTATGGCTACACCTTC. Translated: CATSETTPGNDYGYTF.

The chain links TRBV21-1 to TRBJ1-2; the table assigns TRBD1, which was not confirmed against the DNA. TRBV21-1 is shown as a pseudogene. The CDR3 covers 13 residues. The chain's CDR3 is CASITTGEYGYTF. The CDR3 DNA is TGTGCCAGCATCACGACAGGGGAATATGGCTACACCTTC.

The rearrangement joins TRBV24-1 to TRBJ2-6, with 7 bases aligning to TRBD2. V lost 2 bases to trimming and J lost 0 bases; unmatched junction nucleotides: 12. The CDR3 has 20 residues. CDR1 KGHDR and CDR2 SFDVKD come from the germline V gene. CDR3 bases: TGTGCCACCAGTGATTGGCCCTCAGGGAGGGAGACCTCTGGGGCCAACGTCCTGACTTTC. This encodes CATSDWPSGRETSGANVLTF.

This chain links TRBV7-3 with TRBJ2-1; TRBD1 might be the D (6 bases). Trimming pared 2 bases from V and 5 bases from J, leaving 10 bases between. Looked up from germline, CDR1 is SGHTA and CDR2 is FQGTGA. There are 14 residues in the CDR3. CDR3 nucleotides: TGTGCCAGCAGCTTAGGCAGGGGCCACAATGAGCAGTTCTTC. Translated: CASSLGRGHNEQFF. The full variable domain, completed using reference TRBV7-3 and TRBJ2-1, is GAGVSQTPSNKVTEKGKYVELRCDPISGHTALYWYRQSLGQGPEFLIYFQGTGAADDSGLPNDRFFAVRPEGSVSTLKIQRTERGDSAVYLCASSLGRGHNEQFFGPGTRLTVL.

The V gene is TRBV13, the J gene TRBJ1-5, with TRBD1 as a possible D gene (6 bases). This CDR3 is built from 15 residues. Trimming stripped 4 bases from V and 6 bases from J, with 16 bases between. Per the germline V gene, CDR1 is PRHDT and CDR2 is FYEKMQ (reference sequence). CDR3 bases: TGTGCCAGCAGCTCCGGAAACAGGGCGGGTCAGCCCCAGCATTTT. Translation gives CASSSGNRAGQPQHF.

V is TRBV3-1 (or the pseudogene TRBV3-2) and J is TRBJ1-5; tentatively, D is TRBD1 (5 bases). Germline V gene lookup returns CDR1 LGHDT and CDR2 YNNKEL (reference sequence). V was trimmed by 1 base and J by 4 bases, leaving 5 bases between them. The CDR3 totals 13 residues. The CDR3 loop is CASSQAGNQPQHF. The DNA for the CDR3 is TGTGCCAGCAGCCAAGCAGGGAATCAGCCCCAGCATTTT.